This paragraph covers one T cell receptor (beta chain) sequence. Its antigen remains unidentified. Per-base quality was not reported, and no clone a single base away is much larger than it. The germline V gene (reference sequence) supplies CDR1 GTSNPN and CDR2 SVGIG. CDR3 length: 16 amino acids, cysteine to phenylalanine. Only the CDR3 portion is preserved as DNA: 48 bases, with reading frame beginning at the first base. V is cut by 0 bases and J by 1 base, and the space between the germline ends is 14 bases. The data stem from a study of T cell changes during pregnancy in multiple sclerosis (dated by TCRdb to between 2017 and 2020). Background for the entire study: The study looked at changes in the T cell repertoire across pregnancy in women with multiple sclerosis.

Receptor amplification or capture employed the immunoSEQ multiplex PCR assay. TCRdb retrieved this table from immuneACCESS and kept in-frame rearrangements only. Not all clones are present; in checked studies, unresolved V genes account for under half, and no reason is known for the remainder. Recorded for this sample are around 34,000 clones; 75% to 95% of them occurred a single time. Of the sample, around a tenth falls within the top ten clones. The sequencing here drew on CD8+ T cells from peripheral blood mononuclear cells, taken before pregnancy. The sequence joins TRBV30 to TRBJ2-3; no D gene can be assigned with confidence. The sequence derives from a female donor with multiple sclerosis, enrolled in a pregnancy study. The sequenced DNA: TGTGCCTGGAGTGTAGGTGCCTCCGCGGGCACAGATACGCAGTATTTT. This is translated as CAWSVGASAGTDTQYF. Here the CDR3 is joined to the reference TRBV30 and TRBJ2-3 genes, and the full variable domain is: SQTIHQWPATLVQPVGSPLSLECTVEGTSNPNLYWYRQAAGRGLQLLFYSVGIGQISSEVPQNLSASRPQDRQFILSSKKLLLSDSGFYLCAWSVGASAGTDTQYFGPGTRLTVL.